The rows below give T cell receptor beta chains drawn from one sample of a study of cytomegalovirus exposure and HLA in healthy donors. The data were produced by immunoSEQ multiplex PCR, yet TCRdb's version contains in-frame clones alone and is incomplete. The table includes about 120,000 clones, under 70% detected once. Source material: PBMCs. All receptors come from a man aged 30 to 39 in good health and CMV-seropositive. The conserved cysteine and the conserved F or W are not part of the CDR3 here. The order of the fields is D gene, J gene, clone size, V gene, CDR3 protein. A D gene is named only where the DNA matches it firmly. Some rows mark clone size as missing; the rest say once, few, many or name a class of expanded clone.

NA	TRBJ2-3	NA	TRBV5-4	ASSQLGGPGDTQY
TRBD2	TRBJ2-3	NA	TRBV7-9	ASSHKPSGRTDTQY
NA	TRBJ1-2	NA	TRBV11-2	ASSLLSENYGYT
NA	TRBJ2-1	NA	TRBV13	ASSSGLSYNEQF
NA	TRBJ1-2	NA	TRBV5-1	ASSPQQRYGYT
TRBD1	TRBJ1-4	NA	TRBV19	ASSVGQAPAGEKLF
TRBD1	TRBJ2-5	NA	TRBV7-3	ASSRTGSETQY
TRBD1	TRBJ2-7	NA	TRBV13	ASSFDRVGNEQY
NA	TRBJ1-2	few	TRBV27	ASSPSGYGYT
TRBD2	TRBJ2-3	few	TRBV7-3	ASSSLGGSADTQY
TRBD1	TRBJ1-5	NA	TRBV7-9	ASSSDRERGQPQH
NA	TRBJ2-5	NA	TRBV30	AWSVLSGAQY
TRBD1	TRBJ2-3	NA	TRBV7-7	ASSLGIQGAYSDTQY
TRBD2	TRBJ2-1	NA	TRBV6-6	ASSYSAGGYNEQF
TRBD2	TRBJ2-5	once	TRBV6-6	ASRAGTSGQETQY
TRBD1	TRBJ2-7	NA	TRBV19	ASQQGSYEQY
NA	TRBJ2-1	NA	TRBV25-1	ASTFPSQGEQF
NA	TRBJ1-1	NA	TRBV6-5	ASSFSGLRTEAF
NA	TRBJ1-2	few	TRBV10-3	AISEGREGYGYT
TRBD1	TRBJ1-2	NA	TRBV13	ASSPRTGPPQGYT